The entry below describes one T cell receptor (beta chain). In the authors' workflow: Estimation of nucleated cell counts was performed using reference gene primer amplification. The protocol was immunoSEQ multiplex PCR, while the TCRdb copy is restricted to in-frame clones and leaves out a portion. That table is the source of V, J and clone size, and D and trimming were worked out from the DNA. This sample has under 250,000 clones, with about four fifths found just once. The record originates from a study of blood T cell repertoires in COVID-19. Participants were aged roughly 18 to 89 years from roughly 25 US areas. Cohort assignment relied on participant-reported clinical history. The CDR3 runs 17 residues. The V and J ends lost 6 bases and 1 base, in that order; junction bases with no gene match: 12. Germline lookup yields CDR1 MDHEN and CDR2 SYDVKM.

This rearrangement joins TRBV28 to TRBJ1-2; 9 bases fit TRBD1. This clonotype was obtained from a woman aged 50 to 60 with acute COVID-19. Sequencing was performed on PBMCs or T cells enriched from blood (not recorded which). The CDR3 DNA reads TGTGCCAGCAGCGAGGGTGCAGGGACAGGGTTTAACTATGGCTACACCTTC. Residues: CASSEGAGTGFNYGYTF.